This passage covers 23 T cell receptor beta chains from one sample sequenced in a study of blood T cell repertoires in COVID-19. Libraries were prepared by immunoSEQ multiplex PCR; TCRdb keeps only in-frame clonotypes and omits some of them. The data hold 130,000 to 150,000 clones, with about four fifths observed a single time. The sample taken for sequencing was peripheral blood. These receptors all stem from a human donor in a cohort sampled during active COVID-19.

V usage is TRBV19 and J usage is TRBJ2-5, with 13 bases matching TRBD2. The CDR3 length is 14 residues. Germline-derived CDR1 and CDR2 are LNHDA and SQIVND (reference sequence). V was pared by 5 bases and J by 4 bases, with 1 base of the junction left unmatched. CDR3 protein: CASSGTSGVETQYF. The CDR3 bases are TGTGCCAGTAGTGGGACTAGCGGGGTAGAGACCCAGTACTTC.

V usage is TRBV2 and J usage is TRBJ1-2; the D gene is possibly TRBD1 (6 bases). Between the trimmed V and J ends, which lost 5 bases and 4 bases, there was a span of 14 bases. The CDR3 has 14 amino acids. Germline CDR1 SNHLY, CDR2 FYNNEI. Here the CDR3 DNA reads TGTGCCAGCAGTCTCCGGACAGATATCTATGGCTACACCTTC. Translated: CASSLRTDIYGYTF.

V is TRBV5-4 and J is TRBJ2-1; 8 bases are shared with TRBD2. With 4 bases clipped from V and 3 bases from J, the junction kept 6 bases outside the gene matches. This CDR3 has 15 residues. Germline V gene lookup returns CDR1 SGHNT and CDR2 YYREEE (reference sequence). CDR3 DNA sequence: TGTGCCAGCAGCCCGCGGGGGGCAAACTACAATGAGCAGTTCTTC. Its translation: CASSPRGANYNEQFF.

The chain has TRBV28 and TRBJ2-7, with TRBD1 as a possible D gene (6 bases). The CDR3 consists of 13 residues. Deletions cut 5 bases from V and 2 bases from J, with 10 bases between. Germline V CDR1 and CDR2: MDHEN, SYDVKM. The DNA of the CDR3 is TGTGCCAGCAGTACAGGGCTTCCCTACGAGCAGTACTTC. Its protein is CASSTGLPYEQYF. The whole variable domain, remainder taken from reference TRBV28 and TRBJ2-7, is DVKVTQSSRYLVKRTGEKVFLECVQDMDHENMFWYRQDPGLGLRLIYFSYDVKMKEKGDIPEGYSVSREKKERFSLILESASTNQTSMYLCASSTGLPYEQYFGPGTRLTVT.

J is TRBJ2-3 and V is TRBV7-9; D is unresolved. The V gene's germline CDR1 is SEHNR and CDR2 FQNEAQ (reference sequence). Trimming stripped 3 bases from V and 5 bases from J, with 6 bases between. This CDR3 spans 12 amino acids. The CDR3 is CASSFVGDTQYF. CDR3 DNA sequence: TGTGCCAGCAGCTTCGTCGGAGATACGCAGTATTTT.

This sequence joins TRBV9 and TRBJ1-1; 7 bases line up with TRBD1. The CDR3 is 14 amino acids. Per germline, CDR1 SGDLS and CDR2 YYNGEE. The V gene end was trimmed by 4 bases and the J gene end by 5 bases; junction bases not matched to a gene: 8. The CDR3 DNA reads as TGTGCCAGCAGCACCCACAGGGGCCGGACTGAAGCTTTCTTT. Translating gives CASSTHRGRTEAFF.

This chain links TRBV4-1 with TRBJ2-1, with 9 bases aligning to TRBD2. The trim removed 4 bases at V and 1 base at J, leaving 11 bases unmatched. The CDR3 consists of 18 residues. The germline CDR1 and CDR2 sequences are MGHRA and YSYEKL. In DNA form, the CDR3 reads TGCGCCAGCAGCCCCGAGGTGCTGGCGGGGGGGTCCTACAATGAGCAGTTCTTC. The encoded protein is CASSPEVLAGGSYNEQFF.

The chain joins TRBV7-2 to TRBJ2-3; TRBD2 aligns across 11 bases. This CDR3 comprises 17 residues. Germline V gives CDR1 SGHTA, CDR2 FQGNSA. Unmatched junction bases numbered 14, after V lost 8 bases and J lost 4 bases. CDR3 amino acids: CASAGPLSGGGSDTQYF. Here the CDR3 DNA reads TGTGCCAGCGCCGGTCCTCTTAGCGGGGGGGGCTCAGATACGCAGTATTTT.

The chain couples TRBV3-1 (or the pseudogene TRBV3-2) to TRBJ2-5; 9 bases line up with TRBD1. Per the germline V gene, CDR1 is LGHDT and CDR2 is YNNKEL (reference sequence). The CDR3 contains 16 residues. After removal of 4 bases from V and 2 bases from J, the junction contained 8 bases not matched to a gene. The CDR3 loop is CASSLAGTGRQETQYF. CDR3 coding DNA: TGTGCCAGCAGCCTAGCCGGGACAGGGAGGCAAGAGACCCAGTACTTC.

The rearrangement joins TRBV24-1 to TRBJ2-1, with 11 bases that match TRBD1. V was clipped by 4 bases and J by 5 bases; unmatched bases: 3. There are 15 residues in the CDR3. Germline CDR1 and CDR2: KGHDR and SFDVKD. In DNA, the CDR3 is TGTGCCACCAGTGACCAGGACAGGGGGCACAATGAGCAGTTCTTC. It codes for CATSDQDRGHNEQFF.

The chain is built from TRBV27 and TRBJ2-5; 7 bases match TRBD1. Unmatched junction bases numbered 14, after V lost 2 bases and J lost 2 bases. Germline-derived CDR1 and CDR2 are MNHEY and SMNVEV (reference sequence). The CDR3 is made up of 18 amino acids. The CDR3 is CASSLLPLVPGQQETQYF. The DNA of the CDR3 is TGTGCCAGCAGTTTACTACCCCTAGTCCCGGGACAGCAAGAGACCCAGTACTTC.

Turning to this clone: At one of its ends the junction is not consistent with the germline gene, which may arise from a read error. This rearrangement joins TRBV7-7 to TRBJ2-1, with 7 nucleotides matching TRBD2. This CDR3 is built from 14 residues. Germline V gene data show CDR1 as SSHAT and CDR2 as FNYEAQ (reference sequence). This chain's CDR3 is CASSPPGGYNEQFF. CDR3 in DNA: TGTGCTAGCAGCCCCCCGGGGGGCTACAATGAGCAGTTCTTC. The variable domain in full, completed from reference TRBV7-7 and TRBJ2-1, reads GAGVSQSPRYKVTKRGQDVTLRCDPISSHATLYWYQQALGQGPEFLTYFNYEAQPDKSGLPSDRFSAERPEGSISTLTIQRTEQRDSAMYRCASSPPGGYNEQFFGPGTRLTVL.

This sequence joins TRBV6-6 and TRBJ1-5, with a weak D call TRBD1 (6 bases). Germline lookup yields CDR1 MNHNY and CDR2 SVGAGI (reference sequence). Trimming took 5 bases from V and 1 from J, leaving 12 bases between them. The CDR3 totals 15 residues. CDR3: CASSKGQTSNQPQHF. The CDR3 DNA follows: TGTGCCAGCAGTAAGGGACAAACCAGCAATCAGCCCCAGCATTTT.

The sample holds a few counts of this clone. At one of its ends the junction is not consistent with the germline gene, which may arise from a read error. The V call is TRBV7-7, the J call TRBJ1-2; the D gene is possibly TRBD1 (6 bases). CDR1 is SSHAT, CDR2 FNYEAQ, per germline (reference sequence). CDR3 length: 13 amino acids. The CDR3 loop is CASSETGNYGYTF. The CDR3 DNA follows: TGTGCTAGCAGCGAGACAGGAAACTATGGCTACACCTTC.

The rearrangement uses TRBV6-6 and TRBJ2-5; a possible D gene is TRBD2 (5 bases). The V and J ends lost 4 bases and 5 bases respectively, with 11 bases between them. Germline loops: CDR1 MNHNY, CDR2 SVGAGI (reference sequence). The CDR3 loop spans 13 amino acids. The CDR3 sequence is CASSSRTRETQYF. In nucleotides, the CDR3 is TGTGCCAGCAGTTCCCGGACTCGGGAGACCCAGTACTTC.

The gene calls are TRBV20-1 and TRBJ2-3, with D unclear. This CDR3 region has 11 residues. Trimming removed 4 bases from V and 5 bases from J, with 7 bases in between. Germline assignment: CDR1 DFQATT and CDR2 SNEGSKA (reference sequence). This CDR3 is CSATVLDTQYF. The CDR3 DNA reads TGCAGTGCTACCGTATTAGATACGCAGTATTTT.

J is TRBJ2-7 and V is TRBV14, with TRBD1 matching 10 bases. Germline values: CDR1 SGHDN, CDR2 FVKESK. V gave up 1 base and J gave up 6 bases; unmatched junction bases: 6. The CDR3 consists of 15 residues. The DNA for the CDR3 is TGTGCCAGCAGCCAAGTATCCGGGACAGGGGCCGAGCAGTACTTC. It is translated as CASSQVSGTGAEQYF.

The V and J genes are TRBV19 and TRBJ1-1, with a weak D call TRBD1 (5 bases). Germline V gene data show CDR1 as LNHDA and CDR2 as SQIVND (reference sequence). The CDR3 consists of 12 residues. The ends were cut back, 7 bases at V and 8 bases at J, with 14 bases in the middle. In DNA form, the CDR3 reads TGTGCCAGTATTTCTCGAGGACAAGAAGCTTTCTTT. It yields the protein CASISRGQEAFF.

V is TRBV19 and J is TRBJ1-5; 10 bases agree with TRBD1. CDR1 is LNHDA and CDR2 is SQIVND in the germline V gene (reference sequence). J lost 3 bases, V lost 3 bases, and 5 bases had no gene match. The CDR3 extends over 16 amino acids. The CDR3, as DNA: TGTGCCAGTAGTATCACGGACAGGGGGAACAATCAGCCCCAGCATTTT. As protein: CASSITDRGNNQPQHF.

The chain employs TRBV5-1 and TRBJ2-1; D ambiguous. This CDR3 has 12 amino acids. CDR1 is SGHRS and CDR2 is YFSETQ in the germline V gene. Trimming pared 3 bases from V and 7 bases from J, leaving 8 bases between. CDR3 in DNA: TGCGCCAGCAGCTCCGACGGGAATGAGCAGTTCTTC. It yields the protein CASSSDGNEQFF. Full variable domain (missing parts from reference TRBV5-1 and TRBJ2-1): KAGVTQTPRYLIKTRGQQVTLSCSPISGHRSVSWYQQTPGQGLQFLFEYFSETQRNKGNFPGRFSGRQFSNSRSEMNVSTLELGDSALYLCASSSDGNEQFFGPGTRLTVL.

V and J are TRBV5-1 and TRBJ1-4; D gene uncertain. Germline lookup yields CDR1 SGHRS and CDR2 YFSETQ. The CDR3 is 14 residues long. V was pared by 0 bases and J by 0 bases, with 3 bases between. The CDR3 sequence: CASSLDTTNEKLFF. CDR3 DNA: TGCGCCAGCAGCTTGGACACAACTAATGAAAAACTGTTTTTT. The full variable domain, rest sourced from reference TRBV5-1 and TRBJ1-4, is KAGVTQTPRYLIKTRGQQVTLSCSPISGHRSVSWYQQTPGQGLQFLFEYFSETQRNKGNFPGRFSGRQFSNSRSEMNVSTLELGDSALYLCASSLDTTNEKLFFGSGTQLSVL.

This chain joins TRBV6-5 and TRBJ2-6, with D tentatively TRBD2 (5 bases). V shed 6 bases and J shed 1 base, with 10 bases lying between them. This CDR3 spans 15 amino acids. The V gene's germline CDR1 is MNHEY and CDR2 SVGAGI. The CDR3 protein is CASSLTSSGANVLTF. For the CDR3, the DNA is TGTGCCAGCAGCCTAACTAGTTCTGGGGCCAACGTCCTGACTTTC.

The chain couples TRBV7-9 to TRBJ1-2; no clear D. Germline values: CDR1 SEHNR, CDR2 FQNEAQ (reference sequence). V lost 5 bases to trimming and J lost 4 bases, with 8 bases between them. CDR3 size: 12 residues. DNA of the CDR3: TGTGCCAGCAGCCCCGGGAGCTATGGCTACACCTTC. Translation gives CASSPGSYGYTF.